This TCR beta chain was retrieved from a study of blood T cell repertoires in COVID-19. Study overall: Whether acute or convalescent, the COVID-19 samples came from the United States, Italy and Spain. In each case, the material was cDNA or gDNA derived from T cells, B-cell-depleted T cells, or PBMCs.

The repertoire was sequenced with immunoSEQ multiplex PCR; TCRdb's copy has only in-frame clones and lacks some. The sample contains almost 500,000 clones, 80% to 90% of which appear only once. All enrollees were roughly 18 to 95 years old and from fewer than 30 US areas. Categorization into cohorts depended on clinical history that participants reported. The CDR3 is 14 residues long. CDR1 and CDR2 from the germline V gene are GTSNPN and SVGIG (reference sequence). V gave up 0 bases and J gave up 1 base, with 7 bases separating them. The clonotype was recovered from a woman aged 60 to 75 who had recovered from COVID-19. The source material was PBMCs or T cells enriched from blood (not recorded which). The rearrangement uses TRBV30 and TRBJ1-5; D call uncertain. CDR3 sequence: CAWSVTGSNQPQHF. CDR3 DNA: TGTGCCTGGAGTGTAACGGGGAGCAATCAGCCCCAGCATTTT. The full variable domain, its missing parts supplied by reference TRBV30 and TRBJ1-5, is SQTIHQWPATLVQPVGSPLSLECTVEGTSNPNLYWYRQAAGRGLQLLFYSVGIGQISSEVPQNLSASRPQDRQFILSSKKLLLSDSGFYLCAWSVTGSNQPQHFGDGTRLSIL.